These 14 T cell receptor beta chains were all obtained from the same sample, sequenced in a study of blood T cell repertoires in COVID-19 (dated by TCRdb to 2018 to 2020). The library was made by the immunoSEQ multiplex PCR assay. Drawn from immuneACCESS, this table holds only the in-frame rearrangements with V and J called that TCRdb kept. Clones are partly lost; checked studies trace under half to an unresolved V gene and leave the rest unexplained. This sample lists approximately 140,000 clones; less than 90% were detected once. Together, the top ten hold 5.5% of the sample. Sequenced sample: PBMCs or T cells enriched from blood (not recorded which). The receptors were gathered from a man aged 40-49 years with acute COVID-19.

The chain joins TRBV25-1 to TRBJ1-4, with unresolved D. The CDR3 covers 13 residues. Trimming removed 5 bases from V and 0 bases from J, with 4 bases in between. The germline V gene encodes CDR1 MGHDK and CDR2 SYGVNS. The CDR3, as DNA: TGTGCCAGCAGTCATCCAACTAATGAAAAACTGTTTTTT. Translation: CASSHPTNEKLFF. Using reference TRBV25-1 and TRBJ1-4 for the parts outside the CDR3, the full variable domain is EADIYQTPRYLVIGTGKKITLECSQTMGHDKMYWYQQDPGMELHLIHYSYGVNSTEKGDLSSESTVSRIRTEHFPLTLESARPSHTSQYLCASSHPTNEKLFFGSGTQLSVL.

This chain uses TRBV18 with TRBJ2-7; 8 bases are a match to TRBD2. After removal of 3 bases from V and 0 bases from J, the junction contained 7 bases not matched to a gene. The CDR3 has 16 amino acids. Germline CDR1 KGHSH, CDR2 LQKENI. CDR3 in DNA: TGTGCCAGCTCACCGCGCGCGGGGGGCCTCTCCTACGAGCAGTACTTC. Translated, it gives CASSPRAGGLSYEQYF.

This chain links TRBV24-1 with TRBJ2-7, with 10 bases lining up with TRBD1. Germline assignment: CDR1 KGHDR and CDR2 SFDVKD. Trimming at V came to 4 bases and at J to 3 bases, leaving 8 bases not matched to a gene. This CDR3 is built from 16 residues. DNA of the CDR3: TGTGCCACCAGTGACCAAACCGGGACAGGGGACTACGAGCAGTACTTC. Its protein is CATSDQTGTGDYEQYF.

This rearrangement joins TRBV6-5 to TRBJ2-2; D perhaps matches TRBD2 (5 bases). CDR1 is MNHEY and CDR2 is SVGAGI in the germline V gene. Trimming removed 6 bases at V and 1 base at J, with 9 bases between. The CDR3 has 14 amino acids. DNA for the CDR3: TGTGCCAGCAGGGCTAGCCTGAACACCGGGGAGCTGTTTTTT. This encodes CASRASLNTGELFF.

The CDR3 sequence is CASSPPGAQVGYSPLHF. The CDR3, as DNA: TGTGCCAGCTCACCACCGGGGGCACAGGTGGGGTATTCACCCCTCCACTTT. The rearrangement links TRBV18 to TRBJ1-6; D might be TRBD1 (6 bases). CDR1 and CDR2 (germline): KGHSH, LQKENI. This CDR3 contains 17 residues. The V end was cut by 0 bases, the J end by 8 bases, with 17 bases between.

This clone came up once. The genes are TRBV7-8 and TRBJ2-7; D possibly corresponds to TRBD2 (5 bases). Germline CDR1 is SGHVS and CDR2 is FQNEAQ. This CDR3 comprises 14 residues. The germline V and J ends were trimmed by 5 bases and 9 bases, with 20 bases remaining between them. CDR3 nucleotides: TGTGCCAGCAGCCCCCGGACCCTAGCTGTTGTGCAGTACTTC. As protein: CASSPRTLAVVQYF.

The chain employs TRBV29-1 and TRBJ2-7; TRBD1 matches at 8 bases. Per germline, CDR1 SQVTM and CDR2 ANQGSEA. This CDR3 region has 16 residues. The V segment lost 1 base and the J segment 2 bases; nucleotides outside the gene matches: 10. CDR3 sequence (DNA): TGCAGCGTTGAAGTGGACAGGGATGAACCCCCCTACGAGCAGTACTTC. This sequence encodes CSVEVDRDEPPYEQYF.

The chain employs TRBV18 and TRBJ2-7; 8 nucleotides agree with TRBD1. The V segment lost 4 bases and the J segment 5 bases; nucleotides outside the gene matches: 4. The length of the CDR3 is 13 residues. CDR1 is KGHSH and CDR2 is LQKENI in the germline V gene. In nucleotides, the CDR3 is TGTGCCAGCTCACAGTACAGGGGGGACGAGCAGTACTTC. Protein product: CASSQYRGDEQYF.

The chain combines TRBV4-2 with TRBJ1-6, with D unclear. Per germline, CDR1 LGHNA and CDR2 YNFKEQ. The CDR3 consists of 15 residues. Trimming removed 3 bases at V and 8 bases at J, with 14 bases between. The CDR3 DNA is TGTGCCAGCAGCCAGAAGACTGTCGCGGATTCACCCCTCCACTTT. This sequence encodes CASSQKTVADSPLHF.

The gene calls are TRBV24-1 and TRBJ1-2; tentatively, D is TRBD1 (5 bases). Trimming took off 4 bases at V and 5 bases at J, with 10 bases between the two ends. The CDR3 consists of 13 residues. Germline-derived CDR1 and CDR2 are KGHDR and SFDVKD. The CDR3 loop is CATSDQGGYGYTF. CDR3 sequence (DNA): TGTGCCACCAGTGACCAGGGAGGGTATGGCTACACCTTC.

This chain connects TRBV27 to TRBJ2-3; 9 bases match TRBD2. The CDR3 runs to 14 residues. The J segment lost 6 bases and the V segment lost 7 bases, leaving 8 bases of the junction unmatched. Germline V gene lookup returns CDR1 MNHEY and CDR2 SMNVEV (reference sequence). CDR3 residues: CASKAGGALDTQYF. Written as DNA, the CDR3 is TGTGCCAGCAAGGCGGGGGGGGCCTTGGATACGCAGTATTTT.

V usage is TRBV6-2 or TRBV6-3 and J usage is TRBJ2-7; 9 nucleotides align to TRBD1. Trimming at V came to 6 bases and at J to 5 bases, leaving 5 bases not matched to a gene. CDR3 length equals 13 residues. The V gene's germline CDR1 is MNHEY and CDR2 SVGEGT. The CDR3 spells CASSRDRDDEQYF. The CDR3 DNA follows: TGTGCCAGCAGCCGGGACAGGGACGACGAGCAGTACTTC.

This chain links TRBV4-3 with TRBJ1-1; D is unclear. V lost 0 bases to trimming and J lost 0 bases, with 8 bases between them. CDR1 and CDR2 from the germline V gene are LGHNA and YSLEER. The CDR3 contains 15 residues. CDR3 in amino acids: CASSQERVMNTEAFF. CDR3 sequence (DNA): TGCGCCAGCAGCCAAGAACGGGTCATGAACACTGAAGCTTTCTTT.

The V and J genes are TRBV18 and TRBJ1-1; D is unresolved. Germline loops: CDR1 KGHSH, CDR2 LQKENI. The CDR3 is made up of 15 amino acids. Trimming cost V 0 bases and J 1 base, with 9 bases left between them. The CDR3 DNA follows: TGTGCCAGCTCACCACCCCTAGGATCGAACACTGAAGCTTTCTTT. It is translated as CASSPPLGSNTEAFF.